These 30 T cell receptor beta chains came from one sample sequenced in a study of metastatic and nonmetastatic thyroid tumors. Ahead of thyroid surgery, no patient had received treatment of any kind. TCRdb reprocessed the PCR reads via MiXCR. The sample lists more than 50,000 clones, 20% seen once, with 3.5% to 5% in the top ten. Sequencing input: blood. The receptors stem from a female donor with papillary thyroid cancer or a benign thyroid nodule (not recorded which). Some clones in this sample may be carry-over from other donors' samples.

This clone was detected many times. The V call is TRBV5-1, the J call TRBJ2-3; D is undetermined. The V end lost 2 bases, the J end lost 0 bases, and 10 bases lay between the germline ends. CDR1 and CDR2 (germline): SGHRS, YFSETQ. The CDR3 loop spans 15 amino acids. The CDR3 loop is CASSFGPPSTDTQYF. The CDR3 DNA sequence: TGCGCCAGCAGCTTCGGTCCGCCGAGCACAGATACGCAGTATTTT.

The CDR3 is CASSPKGGTGELFF. The CDR3 region has the DNA TGTGCCAGCAGCCCCAAGGGGGGCACCGGGGAGCTGTTTTTT. J is TRBJ2-2 and V is TRBV5-5; D is tentatively TRBD1 or TRBD2 (6 bases each). The CDR3 sequence is 14 residues long. CDR1 SGHKS and CDR2 YYEKEE come from the germline V gene (reference sequence). V was pared by 4 bases and J by 4 bases, with 11 bases between.

This clone has ten or more counts. V gene TRBV5-5 combines with J gene TRBJ2-1; D may be TRBD2 (6 bases). Germline assignment: CDR1 SGHKS and CDR2 YYEKEE (reference sequence). V was clipped by 6 bases and J by 6 bases, with 19 bases between them. The CDR3 extends over 15 amino acids. The CDR3 nucleotides read TGTGCCAGCACCTCGCGGGGCTCACAAGGCAATGAGCAGTTCTTC. It specifies CASTSRGSQGNEQFF.

This clone was seen repeatedly, ten times or more. V and J are TRBV30 and TRBJ2-1, with TRBD2 identical over 9 bases. The CDR3 has 13 amino acids. Per the germline V gene, CDR1 is GTSNPN and CDR2 is SVGIG (reference sequence). Trimming at V came to 2 bases and at J to 7 bases, leaving 3 bases not matched to a gene. The CDR3 protein is CAWSRTSANEQFF. CDR3 in DNA: TGTGCCTGGAGTCGGACTAGCGCAAATGAGCAGTTCTTC.

This clone was counted many times. The chain has TRBV7-9 and TRBJ1-2; TRBD1 is a possible D gene (6 bases). Germline CDR1 and CDR2: SEHNR and FQNEAQ (reference sequence). The V gene lost 4 bases and the J gene lost 8 bases, with 14 bases spanning the gap. This CDR3 has 13 amino acids. The CDR3 protein is CASSSIGQSGYTF. The CDR3 nucleotides are TGTGCCAGCAGCTCAATTGGACAGTCCGGCTACACCTTC.

This rearrangement joins TRBV5-1 to TRBJ1-2; a weak D match, TRBD1 (6 bases). CDR1 is SGHRS, CDR2 YFSETQ, per germline. This CDR3 spans 15 amino acids. Between the trimmed V and J ends, which lost 0 bases and 7 bases, there was a span of 16 bases. CDR3 nucleotide sequence: TGCGCCAGCAGCTTGGATATTACAGGGCAGGTTGGCTACACCTTC. Its protein product is CASSLDITGQVGYTF. Full variable domain (remainder filled in from reference TRBV5-1 and TRBJ1-2): KAGVTQTPRYLIKTRGQQVTLSCSPISGHRSVSWYQQTPGQGLQFLFEYFSETQRNKGNFPGRFSGRQFSNSRSEMNVSTLELGDSALYLCASSLDITGQVGYTFGSGTRLTVV.

This clone was recorded at least ten times. V and J are TRBV20-1 and TRBJ2-3; 9 bases match TRBD1. CDR3 length: 13 residues. The germline V gene has CDR1 DFQATT and CDR2 SNEGSKA (reference sequence). The CDR3 protein is CRGQGGSTDTQYF. CDR3 sequence (DNA): TGCAGGGGACAGGGAGGGAGCACAGATACGCAGTATTTT.

Ten or more counts support this clone. The gene calls are TRBV5-5 and TRBJ1-2, with 9 bases fitting TRBD1. CDR3 length: 14 amino acids. Trimming removed 4 bases from V and 2 bases from J; junction bases left unmatched: 3. Per the germline V gene, CDR1 is SGHKS and CDR2 is YYEKEE (reference sequence). CDR3 protein: CASSPGQGNYGYTF. CDR3 nucleotides: TGTGCCAGCAGCCCAGGACAGGGGAACTATGGCTACACCTTC.

This clone was observed many times. The V call is TRBV2, the J call TRBJ1-5; D ambiguous. V was trimmed by 4 bases and J by 0 bases, leaving 7 bases between them. Germline V gives CDR1 SNHLY, CDR2 FYNNEI. The CDR3 contains 14 residues. CDR3 amino acids: CASSGLTSNQPQHF. CDR3 bases: TGTGCCAGCAGTGGGCTCACTAGCAATCAGCCCCAGCATTTT.

This clone was detected ten times or more. The chain joins TRBV19 to TRBJ2-5; D is uncertain. The ends were cut back, 6 bases at V and 5 bases at J, with 13 bases in the middle. The CDR3 consists of 13 residues. Germline values: CDR1 LNHDA, CDR2 SQIVND (reference sequence). The CDR3 sequence: CASRNDPRETQYF. CDR3 in DNA: TGTGCCAGTAGAAATGATCCCCGGGAGACCCAGTACTTC.

Concerning this clone: This could be a read error, since a much larger clone is one nucleotide away. The J gene is TRBJ2-1, the V gene TRBV20-1; 9 bases match TRBD2. TRBJ2-5 matches the DNA end more closely, so the J call is doubtful. The germline gives CDR1 DFQATT, CDR2 SNEGSKA (reference sequence). The CDR3 has 13 amino acids. The CDR3 region is CSAVSAGGDTQYF. CDR3 sequence (DNA): TGCAGTGCAGTCTCTGCGGGAGGGGATACCCAGTACTTC.

This clone was counted many times. A single base separates this from a much larger clone, so it may be a read error. The rearrangement links TRBV20-1 to TRBJ2-1; D gene uncertain. Trimming cost V 6 bases and J 8 bases, with 8 bases left between them. The germline gives CDR1 DFQATT, CDR2 SNEGSKA (reference sequence). The CDR3 covers 10 residues. The CDR3 DNA reads as TGCAGTGCGACATGGGATGAGCAGTTCTTC. Translating it yields CSATWDEQFF.

This clone was recorded many times. This rearrangement joins TRBV5-1 to TRBJ1-2; D not resolved. The CDR3 spans 17 residues. V shed 0 bases and J shed 4 bases, with 19 bases lying between them. From germline, CDR1 is SGHRS and CDR2 YFSETQ. In DNA, the CDR3 is TGCGCCAGCAGCTTGGTTACTGGCCGAGATTTTGGCTATGGCTACACCTTC. Amino acid sequence: CASSLVTGRDFGYGYTF.

This clone has only a few counts. This sequence joins TRBV28 and TRBJ1-2; D not certain. The germline V gene encodes CDR1 MDHEN and CDR2 SYDVKM. The CDR3 loop spans 11 amino acids. Trimming stripped 8 bases from V and 3 bases from J, with 7 bases between. CDR3 sequence reads: CASVADYGYTF. In nucleotides, the CDR3 is TGTGCCAGCGTGGCGGACTATGGCTACACCTTC.

This clone was counted at least ten times. The chain combines TRBV28 with TRBJ1-5; D may be TRBD1 (5 bases). The CDR3 consists of 15 residues. Trimming removed 5 bases at V and 2 bases at J, with 13 bases between. CDR1 is MDHEN and CDR2 is SYDVKM in the germline V gene. CDR3 residues: CASSPTLGGNQPQHF. The DNA of the CDR3 is TGTGCCAGCAGTCCAACTTTAGGGGGCAATCAGCCCCAGCATTTT.

This clone has ten or more counts. This chain links TRBV6-1 with TRBJ1-1; 7 nucleotides line up with TRBD1. This CDR3 has 12 amino acids. Germline CDR1 is MNHNS and CDR2 is SASEGT. J gave up 10 bases and V 7 bases, and 9 bases lay outside the gene matches. The CDR3 loop is CASISQQGGAFF. As DNA, the CDR3 is TGTGCCAGCATCTCCCAGCAGGGGGGAGCTTTCTTT.

This clone was recorded many times. Mismatch with germline at one junction end may stem from a read error. The chain uses TRBV12-3 or TRBV12-4 and TRBJ1-2; D remains unclear. CDR3 size: 12 residues. CDR3 region: CASTRRNLLPSF. DNA for the CDR3: TGTGCCAGCACCCGAAGAAATCTCCTCCCTAGCTTC.

At least ten counts were recorded for this clone. The chain employs TRBV7-3 and TRBJ2-2; D not certain. CDR1 and CDR2 (germline): SGHTA, FQGTGA. CDR3 length: 13 residues. The V end lost 0 bases, the J end lost 6 bases, and 5 bases lay between the germline ends. Here the CDR3 DNA reads TGTGCCAGCAGCTTAACGATGGCCGGGGAGCTGTTTTTT. Protein product: CASSLTMAGELFF.

Many counts were recorded for this clone. CDR3 protein: CASSPQGGGGAFF. CDR3 nucleotides: TGTGCCAGCTCACCTCAGGGGGGTGGTGGAGCTTTCTTT. The V gene is TRBV18, the J gene TRBJ1-1; 7 bases align to TRBD1. Looked up from germline, CDR1 is KGHSH and CDR2 is LQKENI. This CDR3 comprises 13 residues. V trimming: 3 bases; J trimming: 10 bases; junction bases outside the gene matches: 8.

This clone was counted a single time. Possible read error: a much larger clone is one base away. The chain employs TRBV20-1 and TRBJ2-5, with D maybe TRBD1 (6 bases). Germline assignment: CDR1 DFQATT and CDR2 SNEGSKA (reference sequence). CDR3 length: 14 residues. The V and J ends lost 6 bases and 1 base respectively, with 15 bases between them. CDR3 sequence: CSAASGTTQETQYF. As DNA, the CDR3 is TGCAGTGCGGCCTCCGGGACAACCCAAGAGACCCAGTACTTC.

The chain is built from TRBV6-1 and TRBJ1-2; no reliable D call. Germline CDR1 is MNHNS and CDR2 is SASEGT. CDR3 length: 11 amino acids. Trimming left V 6 bases short and J 8 bases short, with 10 bases between. The CDR3 reads CASSHVTGYTF. The CDR3 DNA is TGTGCCAGCAGCCACGTGACCGGCTACACCTTC.

Comment on this clone: As the CDR3 is not closed by the conserved phenylalanine or tryptophan, this likely results from a read error. No DNA is shown, since the ends of the CDR3 on it are uncertain; the CDR3 is the one TCRdb lists. This CDR3 is CASSSLKLGNTEALY. The chain has TRBV13 and TRBJ1-1. Germline loops: CDR1 PRHDT, CDR2 FYEKMQ (reference sequence). The CDR3 region is 15 residues in length, termini included.

This clone turned up a few times. Being one base from a much bigger clone, this may be a read error. V is TRBV28 and J is TRBJ1-4, with 8 bases aligning to TRBD1. V shed 3 bases and J 10 bases; nucleotides not matched to a gene: 13. The CDR3 has 16 residues. Germline V gives CDR1 MDHEN, CDR2 SYDVKM. The CDR3 is CASSFPSDREDGKLFF. The CDR3 DNA reads TGTGCCAGCAGTTTTCCCTCGGACAGGGAAGATGGAAAACTGTTTTTT. The whole variable domain, filled in from reference TRBV28 and TRBJ1-4, reads DVKVTQSSRYLVKRTGEKVFLECVQDMDHENMFWYRQDPGLGLRLIYFSYDVKMKEKGDIPEGYSVSREKKERFSLILESASTNQTSMYLCASSFPSDREDGKLFFGSGTQLSVL.

This clone was observed many times. The chain links TRBV10-3 to TRBJ2-1, with D unresolved. Germline V gives CDR1 ENHRY, CDR2 SYGVKD. The CDR3 has 12 amino acids. V was shortened by 0 bases and J by 14 bases, with 11 bases between the two germline ends. For the CDR3, the DNA is TGTGCCATCAGTGAGTCCCCGGTTAGGGAGTTCTTC. Its translation: CAISESPVREFF.

Ten or more counts support this clone. V gene TRBV5-4 combines with J gene TRBJ1-2; D is unresolved. From germline, CDR1 is SGHNT and CDR2 YYREEE (reference sequence). The CDR3 has 15 residues. Trimming cost V 0 bases and J 1 base, with 10 bases left between them. In DNA, the CDR3 is TGTGCCAGCAGCTTGGTTGTTGGGGATAACTATGGCTACACCTTC. This codes for CASSLVVGDNYGYTF.

In this sample, this clone turned up many times. The chain has TRBV5-1 and TRBJ1-1, with 9 bases identical to TRBD1. The V segment lost 1 base and the J segment 8 bases; nucleotides outside the gene matches: 6. This CDR3 spans 14 amino acids. Germline V lookup: CDR1 SGHRS, CDR2 YFSETQ. The CDR3, as DNA: TGCGCCAGCAGCTTGATTTCTGGACAGGGGGAAGCTTTCTTT. It specifies CASSLISGQGEAFF.

This clone was seen repeatedly, ten times or more. Distinct nucleotide sequences in the sample also encode this CDR3. This chain joins TRBV28 and TRBJ2-1, with D possibly matching TRBD2 (7 bases). The CDR3 is 18 residues long. Germline V gene lookup returns CDR1 MDHEN and CDR2 SYDVKM. V lost 6 bases, J lost 2 bases, and 23 bases lay in between. CDR3 region: CASRAPGGGRRTYNEQFF. The CDR3 DNA is TGTGCCAGCAGGGCTCCGGGGGGCGGGAGAAGAACCTACAATGAGCAGTTCTTC.

This clone was counted many times. The rearrangement joins TRBV28 to TRBJ2-1, with 8 nucleotides matching TRBD2. Germline V lookup: CDR1 MDHEN, CDR2 SYDVKM. V shed 4 bases and J 7 bases; nucleotides not matched to a gene: 18. The CDR3 contains 18 residues. The CDR3 DNA follows: TGTGCCAGCAGTTCCCTGGGACTAGACCTTCGCTCGGGGAATGAGCAGTTCTTC. Amino acids: CASSSLGLDLRSGNEQFF.

This clone occurred a few times. The rearrangement links TRBV27 to TRBJ2-3, with D possibly TRBD2 on 5 matching bases. The V gene's germline CDR1 is MNHEY and CDR2 SMNVEV (reference sequence). The CDR3 has 14 residues. The germline V and J ends were trimmed by 5 bases and 6 bases, with 15 bases remaining between them. CDR3 loop: CASSHSSRRDTQYF. Written as DNA, the CDR3 is TGTGCCAGCAGTCACTCTAGCCGCCGGGATACGCAGTATTTT.

This clone was seen ten or more times. The CDR3 is CASGGGASSYEQYF. CDR3 nucleotide sequence: TGTGCCAGCGGAGGGGGGGCTAGCTCCTACGAGCAGTACTTC. The chain couples TRBV7-8 to TRBJ2-7, with a weak D call TRBD2 (7 bases). The CDR3 runs to 14 residues. Germline loops: CDR1 SGHVS, CDR2 FQNEAQ. Trimming stripped 8 bases from V and 0 bases from J, with 14 bases between.